Sequencing of this T cell receptor (beta chain) was carried out in a study of T cell responses to AZD1222 COVID-19 vaccine. General study results and limits: Repertoires were sampled only after the peak T cell response.

Sequencing was performed with immunoSEQ multiplex PCR; in TCRdb, only in-frame clones are kept and a portion is missing. The sample contains approximately 160,000 clones, roughly 93% of which appear only once. Trimming took 11 bases from V and 3 from J, leaving 14 bases between them. Germline CDR1 is ENHRY and CDR2 is SYGVKD. The CDR3 extends over 12 amino acids. In its sample, this clone was seen a few times. The antigen is not known. The clonotype originates from an adult in good health. The chain links TRBV10-3 to TRBJ2-7, with D perhaps matching TRBD1 (7 bases). The source material was peripheral blood, sampled on day 0 of AZD1222 vaccination. Written as DNA, the CDR3 is TGTGCCTCAGGGGGGACCTACTACGAGCAGTACTTC. Amino acid sequence: CASGGTYYEQYF.